This TCR beta chain was retrieved from a study of B cell selection in AIRE deficiency (dated by TCRdb to about 2019). Concerning the study at large: A comparison of TCRbeta repertoires of sorted blood CD4+ conventional T cells and regulatory T cells was made between AIRE-deficient patients and healthy controls. The TCR-sequenced cohort comprised roughly five AIRE-deficient APECED patients and roughly five healthy control donors.

The immunoSEQ platform was used to sequence the TCRbeta chains. As for how the authors treated the data: Approximately 5.8x10^4 distinct TCRbeta sequences from patients and 80,000 to 100,000 from healthy donors were obtained from pooled Treg repertoires. Public Treg TCRbeta sequences were defined as those shared by two or more individuals and were then searched for in Tconv repertoires. Group differences were tested with Mann-Whitney U tests and Bonferroni-Dunn correction in GraphPad Prism 7.03. The table was pulled from immuneACCESS by TCRdb, which kept in-frame rearrangements only. Such tables lose some clones; where checked, under half of the loss comes from unresolved V genes, and the rest has no known cause. The V and J calls and clone size were taken over from that table, and D and trimming were inferred from the DNA. For this sample the table gives about 26,000 clones, of which around 92% were detected only once. Of the sample, 0.95% to 1.3% is held by the ten largest clones.

CD4+CD25hiCD127low/negative cells were sorted as the regulatory T cell population. The healthy donors who provided the control samples were not related to the patients. A FACSAria flow cytometer was used to sort the Tconv and Treg cells intended for TCRbeta sequencing. The sorted cells went into 5-ml round-bottom polystyrene tubes, and the dry cell pellets were then frozen at -80 degrees C until sequencing. The paper's findings and limits, for the study overall: Shared Treg sequences had shorter CDR3s, reflecting a bias toward rearrangements with few non-templated nucleotide insertions. Only TCRbeta chains were sequenced, and 36.6% of shared healthy-donor Treg sequences were also present in healthy Tconv cells, possibly due to differing TCRalpha chains. Tconv and Treg cells from AIRE-deficient patients showed TCRBV gene usage, CDR3 length and TCR diversity similar to those of healthy donors. Among a few thousand shared Treg TCRbeta sequences, around 34% were shared exclusively among healthy donors and roughly 10% exclusively among patients, which suggests that Treg selection is less efficient in the absence of AIRE. Approximately 31% of Treg TCRbeta sequences shared among healthy donors appeared in patient Tconv cells, suggesting diversion of Treg-biased clones into the Tconv compartment.

Points on this clone: Its antigen is currently not known. Base qualities are not recorded, but no much larger clone differs from it by a single base.

The TCR originated in a human donor in good health. Sequenced material: CD4+CD25+ Tregs sorted from PBMCs.

The CDR3 region: CASSLRDRGGYGYTF. The sequenced DNA is TGTGCCAGCAGCTTACGGGACAGGGGTGGATATGGCTACACCTTC. This chain joins TRBV9 to TRBJ1-2, with 10 bases matching TRBD1. CDR1 and CDR2 were assigned from the germline V gene as SGDLS and YYNGEE. Taken from cysteine to phenylalanine, the CDR3 has 15 residues. Only CDR3 DNA is held: 45 bases, read in frame from base 1. V is cut back by 4 bases and J by 5 bases, with 8 bases in the junction unmatched.